The present entry profiles one TCR beta chain with its context. V trimming: 0 bases; J trimming: 7 bases; junction bases outside the gene matches: 19. Germline V CDR1 and CDR2: SGHRS, YFSETQ. This CDR3 is built from 19 residues. These data originate in a study of blood T cell repertoires in COVID-19. Overall study context: Spain, Italy and the United States supplied samples that represented acute and convalescent COVID-19. Nucleic acid was either cDNA or gDNA, and it came from T cells, B-cell-depleted T cells, or PBMCs.

As handled by the study authors: How many nucleated cells were present was estimated from reference gene primer amplification. Only in-frame clones appear in the TCRdb table, and some are missing; sequencing was by immunoSEQ multiplex PCR. The V and J calls and the clone size are those of that table, but D and trimming were determined from the DNA. The sample holds tens of thousands of clones; approximately 89% are singletons and the top ten take about 7%. The rearrangement joins TRBV5-1 to TRBJ2-7; 10 bases align to TRBD2. The sample consisted of peripheral blood. The clonotype comes from a woman aged 80 or older with acute or convalescent COVID-19. Here the CDR3 DNA reads TGCGCCAGCAGCTTGGGGAGCCTGAGTAGCGGGGGGCCCGGGTGGGAGCAGTACTTC. Translated: CASSLGSLSSGGPGWEQYF.